This TCR beta chain was recorded in a study of cytomegalovirus exposure and HLA in healthy donors. Study at large: Genotyping showed 70% to 90% of hundreds of donors falling in the Caucasian-associated ancestry cluster.

The CDR3 consists of 13 residues. The germline V gene has CDR1 MNHNS and CDR2 SASEGT. V shed 4 bases and J shed 5 bases, with 11 bases lying between them. The PCR ran on 60 Vbeta and 13 Jbeta primers. The protocol was immunoSEQ multiplex PCR, while the TCRdb copy is restricted to in-frame clones and leaves out a portion. This sample has about 110,000 clones, with 65% to 90% found just once. Study-wide results and limits: Compared with the roughly 730-donor mean, an Asian-associated ancestry cluster reportedly had fewer N-insertions, according to a later analysis. Another analysis was done later, and it associated approximately 17,000 TCR beta sequences with HLA alleles at 0.05 false discovery rate.

In regard to this clone: Antigen: not known.

This TCR came from a woman in her twenties or thirties in good health and CMV-seronegative. Sequencing input: PBMCs. The chain combines TRBV6-1 with TRBJ1-1; D might be TRBD1 (5 bases). The CDR3 DNA reads TGTGCCAGCAGTGCAGGGTTTGGTACTGAAGCTTTCTTT. It codes for CASSAGFGTEAFF.